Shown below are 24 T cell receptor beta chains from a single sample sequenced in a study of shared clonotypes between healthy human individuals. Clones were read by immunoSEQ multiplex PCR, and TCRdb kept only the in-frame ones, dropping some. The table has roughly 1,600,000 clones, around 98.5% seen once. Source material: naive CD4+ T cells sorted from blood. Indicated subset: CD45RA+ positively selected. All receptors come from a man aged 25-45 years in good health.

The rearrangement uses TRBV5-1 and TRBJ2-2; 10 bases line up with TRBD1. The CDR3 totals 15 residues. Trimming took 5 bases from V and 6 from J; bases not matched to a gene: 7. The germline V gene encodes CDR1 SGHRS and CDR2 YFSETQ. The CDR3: CASRAGTGEAGELFF. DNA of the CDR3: TGCGCCAGCAGGGCCGGGACAGGGGAGGCCGGGGAGCTGTTTTTT. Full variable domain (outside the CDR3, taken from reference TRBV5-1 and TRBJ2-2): KAGVTQTPRYLIKTRGQQVTLSCSPISGHRSVSWYQQTPGQGLQFLFEYFSETQRNKGNFPGRFSGRQFSNSRSEMNVSTLELGDSALYLCASRAGTGEAGELFFGEGSRLTVL.

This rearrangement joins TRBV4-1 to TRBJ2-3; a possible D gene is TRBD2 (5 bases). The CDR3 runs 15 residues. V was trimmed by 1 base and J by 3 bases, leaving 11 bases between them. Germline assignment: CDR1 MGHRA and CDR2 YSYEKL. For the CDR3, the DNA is TGCGCCAGCAGCCAAGGACGGGATTTTACAGATACGCAGTATTTT. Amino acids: CASSQGRDFTDTQYF.

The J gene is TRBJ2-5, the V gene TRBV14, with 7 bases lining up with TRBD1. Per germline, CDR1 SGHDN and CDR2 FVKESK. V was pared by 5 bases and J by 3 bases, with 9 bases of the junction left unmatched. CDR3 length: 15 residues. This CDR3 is CASSARQGREETQYF. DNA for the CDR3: TGTGCCAGCAGCGCGCGACAGGGCCGAGAAGAGACCCAGTACTTC.

The CDR3, as DNA: TGTGCCAGCAGCTTGGGAACTTACCAAGAGACCCAGTACTTC. As protein: CASSLGTYQETQYF. The chain joins TRBV5-8 to TRBJ2-5; D is unresolved. Germline V gives CDR1 SGHTS, CDR2 YDEGEE. The V and J ends lost 0 bases and 0 bases respectively, with 6 bases between them. CDR3 length equals 14 residues.

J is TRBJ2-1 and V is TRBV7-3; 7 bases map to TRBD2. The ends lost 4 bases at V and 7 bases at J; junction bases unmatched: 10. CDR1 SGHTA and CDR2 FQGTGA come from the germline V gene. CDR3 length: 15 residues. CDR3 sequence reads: CASSSRAPSGNEQFF. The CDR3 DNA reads TGTGCCAGCAGCTCTCGGGCCCCTAGCGGAAATGAGCAGTTCTTC.

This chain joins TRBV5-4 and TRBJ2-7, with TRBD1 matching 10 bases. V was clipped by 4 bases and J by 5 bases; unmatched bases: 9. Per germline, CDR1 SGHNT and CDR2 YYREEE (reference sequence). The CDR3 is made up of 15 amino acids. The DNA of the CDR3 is TGTGCCAGCAGCCCCCGGACAGGGGGTATCGACGAGCAGTACTTC. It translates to CASSPRTGGIDEQYF.

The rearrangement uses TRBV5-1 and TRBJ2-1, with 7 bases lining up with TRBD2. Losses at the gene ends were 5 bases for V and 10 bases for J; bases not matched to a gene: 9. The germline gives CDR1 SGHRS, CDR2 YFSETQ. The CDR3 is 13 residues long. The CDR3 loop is CASSFRDYQEQFF. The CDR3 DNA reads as TGCGCCAGCAGTTTCCGGGACTACCAAGAGCAGTTCTTC.

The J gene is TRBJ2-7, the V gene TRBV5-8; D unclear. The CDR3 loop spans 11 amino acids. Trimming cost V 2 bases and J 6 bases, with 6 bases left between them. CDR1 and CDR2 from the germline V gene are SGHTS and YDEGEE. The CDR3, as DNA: TGTGCCAGCAGCTTCGTTGCCGAGCAGTACTTC. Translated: CASSFVAEQYF.

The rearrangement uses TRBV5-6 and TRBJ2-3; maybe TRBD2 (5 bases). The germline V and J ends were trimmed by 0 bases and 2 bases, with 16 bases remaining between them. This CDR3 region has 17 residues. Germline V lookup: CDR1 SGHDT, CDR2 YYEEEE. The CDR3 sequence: CASSLEVGRVVTDTQYF. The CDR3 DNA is TGTGCCAGCAGCTTGGAAGTAGGGCGGGTTGTCACAGATACGCAGTATTTT. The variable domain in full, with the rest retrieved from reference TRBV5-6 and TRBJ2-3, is DAGVTQSPTHLIKTRGQQVTLRCSPKSGHDTVSWYQQALGQGPQFIFQYYEEEERQRGNFPDRFSGHQFPNYSSELNVNALLLGDSALYLCASSLEVGRVVTDTQYFGPGTRLTVL.

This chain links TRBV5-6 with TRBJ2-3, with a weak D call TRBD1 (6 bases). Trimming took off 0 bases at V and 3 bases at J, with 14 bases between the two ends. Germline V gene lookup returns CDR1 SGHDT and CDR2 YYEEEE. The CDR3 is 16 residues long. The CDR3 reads CASSLARQVVTDTQYF. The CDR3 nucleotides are TGTGCCAGCAGCTTGGCGCGACAGGTGGTGACAGATACGCAGTATTTT. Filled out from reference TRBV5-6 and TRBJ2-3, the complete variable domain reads DAGVTQSPTHLIKTRGQQVTLRCSPKSGHDTVSWYQQALGQGPQFIFQYYEEEERQRGNFPDRFSGHQFPNYSSELNVNALLLGDSALYLCASSLARQVVTDTQYFGPGTRLTVL.

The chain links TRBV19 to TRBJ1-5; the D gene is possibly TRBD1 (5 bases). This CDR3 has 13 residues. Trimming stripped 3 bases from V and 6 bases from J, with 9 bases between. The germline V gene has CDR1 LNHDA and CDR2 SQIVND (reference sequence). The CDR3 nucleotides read TGTGCCAGTAGTATGGACATACCTCAGCCCCAGCATTTT. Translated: CASSMDIPQPQHF.

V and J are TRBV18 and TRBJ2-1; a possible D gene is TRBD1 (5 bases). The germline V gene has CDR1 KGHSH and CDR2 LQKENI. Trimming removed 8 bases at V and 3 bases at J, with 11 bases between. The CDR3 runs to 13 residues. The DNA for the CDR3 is TGTGCCAGCACGCAGGGAAACTACAATGAGCAGTTCTTC. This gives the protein CASTQGNYNEQFF.

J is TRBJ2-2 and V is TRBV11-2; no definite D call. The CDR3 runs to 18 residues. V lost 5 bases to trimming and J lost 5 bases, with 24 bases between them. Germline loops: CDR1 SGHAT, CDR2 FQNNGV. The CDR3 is CASSPGDRPSTMTGELFF. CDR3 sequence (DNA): TGTGCCAGCAGCCCTGGGGATCGGCCCTCCACAATGACCGGGGAGCTGTTTTTT.

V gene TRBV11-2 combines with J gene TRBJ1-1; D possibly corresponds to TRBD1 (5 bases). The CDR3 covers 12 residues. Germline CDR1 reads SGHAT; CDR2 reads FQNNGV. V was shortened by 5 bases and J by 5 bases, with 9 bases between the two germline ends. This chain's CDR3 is CASSRGVTEAFF. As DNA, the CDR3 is TGTGCCAGCAGCCGAGGGGTAACTGAAGCTTTCTTT.

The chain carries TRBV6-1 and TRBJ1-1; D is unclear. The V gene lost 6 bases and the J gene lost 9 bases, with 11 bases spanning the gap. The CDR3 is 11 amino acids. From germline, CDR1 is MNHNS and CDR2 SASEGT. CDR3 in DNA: TGTGCCAGCAGAACAAAGCTAAAAGCTTTCTTT. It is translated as CASRTKLKAFF.

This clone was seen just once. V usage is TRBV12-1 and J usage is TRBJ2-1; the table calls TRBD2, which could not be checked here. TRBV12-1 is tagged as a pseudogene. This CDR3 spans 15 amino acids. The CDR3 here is CASSPSGLVYNEQFF. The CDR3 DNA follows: TGTGCCAGCAGCCCATCCGGACTCGTCTACAATGAGCAGTTCTTC.

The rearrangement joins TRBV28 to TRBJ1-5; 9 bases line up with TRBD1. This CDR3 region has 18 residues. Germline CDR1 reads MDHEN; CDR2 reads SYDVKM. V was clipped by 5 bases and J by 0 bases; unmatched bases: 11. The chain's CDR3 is CASSLNRDRVYSNQPQHF. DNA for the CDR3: TGTGCCAGCAGTCTCAACCGGGACAGGGTTTATAGCAATCAGCCCCAGCATTTT.

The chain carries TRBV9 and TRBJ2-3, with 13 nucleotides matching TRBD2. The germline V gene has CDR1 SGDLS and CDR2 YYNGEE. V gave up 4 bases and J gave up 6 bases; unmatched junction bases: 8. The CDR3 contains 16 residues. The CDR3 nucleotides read TGTGCCAGCAGCTATATACTAGCGGGAGGGTCGGATACGCAGTATTTT. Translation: CASSYILAGGSDTQYF.

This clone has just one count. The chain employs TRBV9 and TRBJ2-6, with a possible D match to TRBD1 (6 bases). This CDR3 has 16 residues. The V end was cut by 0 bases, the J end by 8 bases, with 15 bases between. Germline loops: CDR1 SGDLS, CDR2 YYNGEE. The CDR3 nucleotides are TGTGCCAGCAGCGTAGTATCAGGGGCCCTTTCCAACGTCCTGACTTTC. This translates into CASSVVSGALSNVLTF.

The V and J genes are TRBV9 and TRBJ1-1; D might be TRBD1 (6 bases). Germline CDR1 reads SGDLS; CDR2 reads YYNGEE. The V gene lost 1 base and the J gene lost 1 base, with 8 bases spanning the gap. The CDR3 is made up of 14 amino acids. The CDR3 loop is CASSVQGPNTEAFF. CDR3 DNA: TGTGCCAGCAGCGTACAGGGGCCGAACACTGAAGCTTTCTTT.

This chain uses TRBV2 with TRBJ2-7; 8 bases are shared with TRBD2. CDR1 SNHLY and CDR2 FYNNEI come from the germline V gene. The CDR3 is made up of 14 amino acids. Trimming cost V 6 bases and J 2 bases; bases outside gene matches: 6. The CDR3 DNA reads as TGTGCCAGCAGAATACTAGCGGCCACCTACGAGCAGTACTTC. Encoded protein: CASRILAATYEQYF.

The CDR3, as DNA: TGTGCCAGCAGCTTGTCTGTGACTAGCGGGATGAACACAGATACGCAGTATTTT. It specifies CASSLSVTSGMNTDTQYF. The chain is built from TRBV5-4 and TRBJ2-3; 11 positions agree with TRBD2. CDR3 length: 18 residues. Unmatched junction bases numbered 9, after V lost 1 base and J lost 2 bases. In germline, CDR1 is SGHNT, CDR2 YYREEE (reference sequence).

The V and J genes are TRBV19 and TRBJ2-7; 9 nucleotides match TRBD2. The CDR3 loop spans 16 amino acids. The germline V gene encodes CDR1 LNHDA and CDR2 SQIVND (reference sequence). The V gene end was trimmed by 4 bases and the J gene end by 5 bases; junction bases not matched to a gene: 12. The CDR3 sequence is CASSTPGLARFHEQYF. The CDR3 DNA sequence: TGTGCCAGTAGTACTCCGGGACTAGCCCGATTCCACGAGCAGTACTTC.

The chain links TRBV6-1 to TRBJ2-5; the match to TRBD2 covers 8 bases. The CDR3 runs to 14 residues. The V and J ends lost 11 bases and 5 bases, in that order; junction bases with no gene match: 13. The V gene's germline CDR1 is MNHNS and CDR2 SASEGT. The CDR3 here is CAGRSGGRPETQYF. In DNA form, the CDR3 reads TGTGCCGGCCGGAGTGGCGGGAGGCCGGAGACCCAGTACTTC.